This passage covers 5 T cell receptor beta chains from one sample sequenced in a study of naive and memory T cell subsets. Whole blood, 2.5 ml, came from adult healthy volunteers. Blood and skin TCR RNA was reverse transcribed with alpha and beta constant primers. Via MiXCR, TCRdb re-called the 5' RACE reads, giving one row per CDR3 protein. The sample includes tens of thousands of distinct CDR3 sequences, 4% to 4.5% seen only once; the top ten take roughly 8%. The origin of the receptors is a male donor in good health.

This clonotype appeared many times. The rearrangement joins TRBV2 to TRBJ2-7; D not resolved. Looked up from germline, CDR1 is SNHLY and CDR2 is FYNNEI. The V end lost 8 bases, the J end lost 4 bases, and 6 bases lay between the germline ends. The CDR3 consists of 10 residues. The CDR3 is CASVGYEQYF. The CDR3 nucleotides are TGTGCCAGCGTTGGATACGAGCAGTACTTC.

This clonotype is labeled as medium-sized. This sequence joins TRBV4-3 and TRBJ2-1; 12 bases line up with TRBD2. CDR3 length: 18 amino acids. CDR1 and CDR2 from the germline V gene are LGHNA and YSLEER. The J segment lost 7 bases and the V segment lost 4 bases, leaving 14 bases of the junction unmatched. CDR3 sequence reads: CASSLTLAGGEGRNEQFF. In DNA, the CDR3 is TGCGCCAGCAGCCTTACTCTAGCGGGGGGGGAGGGGAGGAATGAGCAGTTCTTC.

This clonotype was seen many times. The V call is TRBV29-1, the J call TRBJ2-2; 9 bases are shared with TRBD1. CDR1 is SQVTM, CDR2 ANQGSEA, per germline. This CDR3 is built from 16 residues. V trimming: 3 bases; J trimming: 6 bases; junction bases outside the gene matches: 11. CDR3 DNA: TGCAGCGTTGAGTGGTCGGGGACAGGGCGATCCGGGGAGCTGTTTTTT. As protein: CSVEWSGTGRSGELFF.

This clonotype was detected many times. This rearrangement joins TRBV7-9 to TRBJ1-1, with a weak D call TRBD1 (6 bases). The length of the CDR3 is 14 residues. The ends were cut back, 5 bases at V and 5 bases at J, with 15 bases in the middle. Germline loops: CDR1 SEHNR, CDR2 FQNEAQ (reference sequence). CDR3 amino acids: CASSDAGALTEAFF. The CDR3 nucleotides are TGTGCCAGCAGCGACGCGGGGGCACTGACTGAAGCTTTCTTT.

This clonotype was found many times. The chain couples TRBV2 to TRBJ2-3; no definite D call. The germline V gene encodes CDR1 SNHLY and CDR2 FYNNEI. The CDR3 is 15 residues long. The germline V and J ends were trimmed by 1 base and 1 base, with 9 bases remaining between them. CDR3 amino acids: CASSEGSSGTDTQYF. DNA for the CDR3: TGTGCCAGCAGTGAAGGGTCTAGTGGCACAGATACGCAGTATTTT. Variable domain in full (rest from reference TRBV2 and TRBJ2-3): EPEVTQTPSHQVTQMGQEVILRCVPISNHLYFYWYRQILGQKVEFLVSFYNNEISEKSEIFDDQFSVERPDGSNFTLKIRSTKLEDSAMYFCASSEGSSGTDTQYFGPGTRLTVL.